This T cell receptor (beta chain) is from a study of patients and donors after allogeneic stem cell transplantation. TCRdb itself ran the RT-PCR reads through MiXCR, one entry per CDR3 protein. Among over 150,000 distinct CDR3 sequences listed, about 30% were seen once. The sequencing sample was made of blood, either unsorted or a sorted T cell fraction (not recorded which). This receptor was taken from a human donor who was either an allogeneic HSCT recipient or a stem cell or donor lymphocyte infusion donor (not recorded which). It is not recorded whose cells these are; they may come from a transplant donor.

The CDR3 protein is CSARRQSYEQYF. The CDR3 bases are TGCAGTGCTAGACGGCAGAGCTACGAGCAGTACTTC. V gene TRBV20-1 combines with J gene TRBJ2-7; the D is unclear. The CDR3 is made up of 12 amino acids. Germline V gene data show CDR1 as DFQATT and CDR2 as SNEGSKA (reference sequence). V lost 2 bases and J 3 bases, leaving 8 bases between the germline ends.